These 21 T cell receptor beta chains were sequenced from one sample in a study of T cells after yellow fever vaccination. One entry per CDR3 protein, called by TCRdb with MiXCR from the 5' RACE reads. The repertoire has fewer than 350,000 distinct CDR3 sequences, 3.5% to 4.5% of them found once; the top ten carry 15% to 20%. Sequencing was performed on PBMCs, taken 15 days after the yellow fever booster vaccination. All receptors come from a man younger than 35 who received the YFV17D yellow fever vaccine.

The sample holds many counts of this clonotype. The V gene is TRBV20-1, the J gene TRBJ2-3, with a possible D match to TRBD2 (6 bases). This CDR3 has 15 amino acids. Germline V gene lookup returns CDR1 DFQATT and CDR2 SNEGSKA (reference sequence). Trimming removed 2 bases from V and 6 bases from J, with 18 bases in between. The DNA of the CDR3 is TGCAGTGCTAGACGGGACGGGGGATTAGTGGATACGCAGTATTTT. Its protein product is CSARRDGGLVDTQYF.

This clonotype was observed at least ten times. The V call is TRBV12-3 or TRBV12-4, the J call TRBJ1-1, with D hard to call. The CDR3 totals 13 residues. V lost 5 bases and J lost 4, with 11 bases in between. CDR3 coding DNA: TGTGCCAGCAGTGGGGTAAGAGGCACTGAAGCTTTCTTT. It encodes CASSGVRGTEAFF.

This clonotype occurred many times. The chain couples TRBV20-1 to TRBJ2-3; D is possibly TRBD1 (6 bases). Germline V gene lookup returns CDR1 DFQATT and CDR2 SNEGSKA (reference sequence). This CDR3 has 12 residues. CDR3 in amino acids: CSIRGGTDTQYF. In DNA, the CDR3 is TGCAGCATACGAGGGGGTACAGATACGCAGTATTTT.

The rearrangement links TRBV20-1 to TRBJ2-1, with 11 bases aligning to TRBD2. Germline loops: CDR1 DFQATT, CDR2 SNEGSKA (reference sequence). J was trimmed by 9 bases and V by 0 bases; bases with no gene match: 13. The CDR3 consists of 17 residues. This CDR3 is CSARDVASGGSPGEQFF. The CDR3, as DNA: TGCAGTGCTAGAGATGTAGCTAGCGGGGGGAGCCCCGGTGAGCAGTTCTTC.

This clonotype has a count of ten or more. In DNA form, the CDR3 reads TGCGCCAGCAGCTTGTCCGGGGCCACCGGGGAGCTGTTTTTT. Amino acids: CASSLSGATGELFF. The chain is built from TRBV5-1 and TRBJ2-2; perhaps D is TRBD1 or TRBD2 (5 bases each). The CDR3 runs 14 residues. Trimming shortened V by 1 base and J by 4 bases, and 8 bases separated the two germline ends. Germline values: CDR1 SGHRS, CDR2 YFSETQ.

This clonotype has at least ten counts. The rearrangement links TRBV27 to TRBJ2-3, with TRBD2 identical over 7 bases. This CDR3 has 16 amino acids. Germline V gives CDR1 MNHEY, CDR2 SMNVEV (reference sequence). V shed 3 bases and J 1 base; nucleotides not matched to a gene: 7. The DNA for the CDR3 is TGTGCCAGCAGTTTCCCTTTCAGCGGGGGCACAGATACGCAGTATTTT. As protein: CASSFPFSGGTDTQYF.

This clonotype was detected a few times. The J gene is TRBJ2-1, the V gene TRBV5-1; tentatively, D is TRBD2 (5 bases). The CDR3 contains 12 residues. Trimming stripped 4 bases from V and 5 bases from J, with 7 bases between. Germline V gene lookup returns CDR1 SGHRS and CDR2 YFSETQ. CDR3 loop: CASSPEDNEQFF. CDR3 nucleotides: TGCGCCAGCAGCCCGGAGGACAATGAGCAGTTCTTC.

This clonotype has at least ten counts. The rearrangement joins TRBV12-3 or TRBV12-4 to TRBJ2-3; 7 bases are shared with TRBD1. V lost 5 bases and J lost 0; bases outside the gene matches: 5. The CDR3 contains 15 residues. CDR3 in amino acids: CASSQGTASTDTQYF. The CDR3 DNA reads as TGTGCCAGCAGTCAAGGGACAGCAAGCACAGATACGCAGTATTTT.

This clonotype has more than one count but fewer than ten. V is TRBV12-2 and J is TRBJ2-5; TRBD2 reflects the table's D call only, with no check against the DNA. TRBV12-2 is a recognized pseudogene. The CDR3 totals 11 residues. CDR3 protein: CASRSSGAPYF. CDR3 DNA sequence: TGTGCAAGTCGCTCGAGCGGGGCTCCGTACTTC.

This clonotype has just a few counts. The chain couples TRBV11-1 to TRBJ1-2; D remains unclear. The CDR3 has 14 amino acids. Trimming shortened V by 4 bases and J by 4 bases, and 13 bases separated the two germline ends. Germline CDR1 and CDR2: SGHAT and FQDESV (reference sequence). The CDR3 nucleotides read TGTGCCAGCAGCTCACCCAGTCACGGCTATGGCTACACCTTC. It yields the protein CASSSPSHGYGYTF.

This clonotype has a count of ten or more. The rearrangement uses TRBV5-1 and TRBJ2-3; tentative D call: TRBD2 (6 bases). The V end was cut by 0 bases, the J end by 2 bases, with 7 bases between. The germline V gene encodes CDR1 SGHRS and CDR2 YFSETQ. This CDR3 has 14 residues. The CDR3 DNA sequence: TGCGCCAGCAGCTTGGGGACTAACACAGATACGCAGTATTTT. This gives the protein CASSLGTNTDTQYF. The variable domain in full, with the rest retrieved from reference TRBV5-1 and TRBJ2-3, is KAGVTQTPRYLIKTRGQQVTLSCSPISGHRSVSWYQQTPGQGLQFLFEYFSETQRNKGNFPGRFSGRQFSNSRSEMNVSTLELGDSALYLCASSLGTNTDTQYFGPGTRLTVL.

This clonotype was seen at least ten times. V is TRBV7-9 and J is TRBJ2-7; tentatively, D is TRBD1 or TRBD2 (6 bases each). The CDR3 covers 13 residues. Trimming cost V 6 bases and J 6 bases, with 15 bases left between them. CDR1 is SEHNR and CDR2 is FQNEAQ in the germline V gene (reference sequence). Here the CDR3 reads CASSPGRGPEQYV. CDR3 bases: TGTGCCAGCAGTCCCGGCCGGGGGCCCGAGCAGTACGTC.

In its sample, this clonotype was seen a few times. V usage is TRBV28 and J usage is TRBJ2-7, with D unresolved. CDR3 length: 12 amino acids. The ends were cut back, 8 bases at V and 6 bases at J, with 14 bases in the middle. CDR1 is MDHEN, CDR2 SYDVKM, per germline. CDR3 in DNA: TGTGCCAGCGCTTCCAGATTACGCGAGCAGTACGTC. Translated: CASASRLREQYV.

This chain links TRBV10-3 with TRBJ2-2, with 9 bases fitting TRBD1. The germline V gene has CDR1 ENHRY and CDR2 SYGVKD. The CDR3 length is 16 residues. Trimming cost V 10 bases and J 1 base; bases outside gene matches: 10. CDR3 protein: CATRDRVPENTGELFF. DNA for the CDR3: TGTGCCACCCGGGACAGGGTACCGGAGAACACCGGGGAGCTGTTTTTT.

The sample holds many counts of this clonotype. The chain carries TRBV7-2 and TRBJ2-3; a possible D gene is TRBD1 (6 bases). The germline V and J ends were trimmed by 5 bases and 6 bases, with 15 bases remaining between them. Germline values: CDR1 SGHTA, CDR2 FQGNSA. The CDR3 has 14 amino acids. The CDR3 DNA reads TGTGCCAGCAGCCCTGGGACATTATCGGATACGCAGTATTTT. Amino acids: CASSPGTLSDTQYF. The full variable domain, completed using reference TRBV7-2 and TRBJ2-3, is GAGVSQSPSNKVTEKGKDVELRCDPISGHTALYWYRQSLGQGLEFLIYFQGNSAPDKSGLPSDRFSAERTGGSVSTLTIQRTQQEDSAVYLCASSPGTLSDTQYFGPGTRLTVL.

This clonotype showed up many times. This rearrangement joins TRBV5-4 to TRBJ2-1, with a weak D call TRBD1 (5 bases). CDR3 length: 14 residues. CDR1 is SGHNT, CDR2 YYREEE, per germline (reference sequence). V lost 1 base and J 2 bases, leaving 7 bases between the germline ends. The CDR3 sequence is CASSLQGPYNEQFF. The DNA for the CDR3 is TGTGCCAGCAGCTTGCAGGGCCCCTACAATGAGCAGTTCTTC.

This clonotype was counted ten times or more. CDR3 sequence (DNA): TGCGCCAGCAGCCAAGGAGTCCGGAACACTGAAGCTTTCTTT. Translated, it gives CASSQGVRNTEAFF. The chain couples TRBV4-1 to TRBJ1-1, with D hard to call. V lost 1 base and J lost 1, with 7 bases in between. The CDR3 length is 14 residues. From germline, CDR1 is MGHRA and CDR2 YSYEKL.

The table lists this clonotype with a few counts. The chain joins TRBV20-1 to TRBJ1-3, with D perhaps TRBD1 (5 bases). This CDR3 has 12 residues. The ends were cut back, 7 bases at V and 3 bases at J, with 10 bases in the middle. Germline CDR1 reads DFQATT; CDR2 reads SNEGSKA (reference sequence). The CDR3 DNA reads as TGCAGTGTCCGGGGCTTTGGAAACACCATATATTTT. The encoded protein is CSVRGFGNTIYF.

The chain recombines TRBV19 with TRBJ1-2; TRBD1 aligns across 9 bases. Germline trimming cut 7 bases from V and 8 bases from J; bases unmatched to any gene: 11. CDR1 is LNHDA, CDR2 SQIVND, per germline (reference sequence). The CDR3 runs to 14 residues. In DNA form, the CDR3 reads TGTGCCAGTATTGGGACAGGGCTCCAACCGGGCTACACCTTC. Translated: CASIGTGLQPGYTF.

This clonotype has a handful of counts. V and J are TRBV6-5 and TRBJ2-2, with 9 nucleotides matching TRBD1. Germline loops: CDR1 MNHEY, CDR2 SVGAGI. J gave up 5 bases and V 4 bases, and 8 bases lay outside the gene matches. CDR3 length equals 16 residues. The CDR3 DNA sequence: TGTGCCAGCAGTTCCCCCGGGACAGGGTTGACCGGGGAGCTGTTTTTT. Its protein is CASSSPGTGLTGELFF.

The genes are TRBV5-8 and TRBJ1-5; 9 nucleotides agree with TRBD1. CDR1 is SGHTS and CDR2 is YDEGEE in the germline V gene. CDR3 length: 14 residues. The trim removed 5 bases at V and 6 bases at J, leaving 6 bases unmatched. CDR3 DNA sequence: TGTGCCAGCAGTAATGGACAGGGGATTCAGCCCCAGCATTTT. Translation: CASSNGQGIQPQHF.